These 28 T cell receptor beta chains were all obtained from the same sample, sequenced in a study of shared clonotypes between healthy human individuals. Only in-frame clones appear in the TCRdb table, and some are missing; sequencing was by immunoSEQ multiplex PCR. In the table there are over a million clones, roughly 97% of which are singletons. The sample consisted of naive CD4+ T cells sorted from blood. The subset: CD45RA+ positively selected. The receptors derive from a man aged 30-40 years in good health.

Worth noting for this clone: The sample carries other DNA sequences with the same CDR3. The J gene is TRBJ2-1, the V gene TRBV11-3, with a tentative D call TRBD2 (6 bases). From germline, CDR1 is SGHNT and CDR2 YENEEA. CDR3 length: 13 amino acids. Deletions cut 1 base from V and 7 bases from J, with 8 bases between. The CDR3 DNA is TGTGCCAGCAGCTTAGCGGCGGGAAATGAGCAGTTCTTC. Amino acids: CASSLAAGNEQFF. The whole variable domain, filled in from reference TRBV11-3 and TRBJ2-1, reads EAGVVQSPRYKIIEKKQPVAFWCNPISGHNTLYWYLQNLGQGPELLIRYENEEAVDDSQLPKDRFSAERLKGVDSTLKIQPAELGDSAVYLCASSLAAGNEQFFGPGTRLTVL.

The chain carries TRBV6-6 and TRBJ2-3; D call uncertain. V lost 7 bases and J lost 1, with 12 bases in between. Germline CDR1 MNHNY, CDR2 SVGAGI (reference sequence). The length of the CDR3 is 14 residues. CDR3 sequence: CASTLAVRTDTQYF. The CDR3 region has the DNA TGTGCCAGCACCTTGGCGGTACGCACAGATACGCAGTATTTT.

The rearrangement uses TRBV28 and TRBJ1-1; no clear D gene. The CDR3 contains 15 residues. Germline assignment: CDR1 MDHEN and CDR2 SYDVKM. Between the trimmed V and J ends, which lost 2 bases and 4 bases, there was a span of 14 bases. This CDR3 is CASSLIPGSLTEAFF. The CDR3 region has the DNA TGTGCCAGCAGTTTAATTCCCGGCAGCCTCACTGAAGCTTTCTTT.

The V gene is TRBV28, the J gene TRBJ1-5, with no clear D. CDR1 MDHEN and CDR2 SYDVKM come from the germline V gene. The V end was cut by 4 bases, the J end by 4 bases, with 11 bases between. This CDR3 has 14 residues. The CDR3 DNA follows: TGTGCCAGCAGTTCCGGGTGGGCAAATCAGCCCCAGCATTTT. It codes for CASSSGWANQPQHF.

The chain uses TRBV29-1 and TRBJ1-4; the D is unclear. Deletions cut 4 bases from V and 0 bases from J, with 3 bases between. CDR3 length equals 12 residues. Germline V CDR1 and CDR2: SQVTM, ANQGSEA. Here the CDR3 DNA reads TGCAGCGTTGCCCCAACTAATGAAAAACTGTTTTTT. Amino acids: CSVAPTNEKLFF.

The J gene is TRBJ1-1, the V gene TRBV19, with 8 bases identical to TRBD1. V shed 5 bases, J shed 1 base, and the junction held 6 bases outside the gene matches. CDR3 length equals 15 residues. CDR1 is LNHDA and CDR2 is SQIVND in the germline V gene (reference sequence). CDR3 nucleotide sequence: TGTGCCAGTAGTCCCGGACAGGGACAGAACACTGAAGCTTTCTTT. Its protein product is CASSPGQGQNTEAFF.

The genes are TRBV15 and TRBJ1-5; D unclear. The germline CDR1 and CDR2 sequences are LNHNV and YYDKDF (reference sequence). This CDR3 comprises 17 residues. V was shortened by 0 bases and J by 0 bases, with 12 bases between the two germline ends. CDR3: CATSREWSSYSNQPQHF. In DNA form, the CDR3 reads TGTGCCACCAGCAGAGAGTGGAGTTCGTATAGCAATCAGCCCCAGCATTTT.

The chain combines TRBV29-1 with TRBJ2-3; D is unclear. Germline V gives CDR1 SQVTM, CDR2 ANQGSEA. The CDR3 has 12 residues. V was cut by 8 bases and J by 2 bases, with 11 bases left in between. In DNA, the CDR3 is TGCAGCATAGGACGGTCCACAGATACGCAGTATTTT. Translating it yields CSIGRSTDTQYF.

The chain employs TRBV7-9 and TRBJ1-2; 9 bases fit TRBD1. Per germline, CDR1 SEHNR and CDR2 FQNEAQ (reference sequence). V was clipped by 2 bases and J by 4 bases; unmatched bases: 2. The CDR3 covers 14 residues. CDR3 sequence reads: CASSLWDRAYGYTF. In DNA form, the CDR3 reads TGTGCCAGCAGCTTATGGGACAGGGCCTATGGCTACACCTTC.

J is TRBJ2-6 and V is TRBV19; 9 bases fit TRBD1. The length of the CDR3 is 17 residues. CDR1 is LNHDA and CDR2 is SQIVND in the germline V gene (reference sequence). V dropped 5 bases and J dropped 0; count of bases not matched to a gene: 5. CDR3: CASSLMTGGSGANVLTF. DNA of the CDR3: TGTGCCAGTAGTTTGATGACAGGGGGCTCTGGGGCCAACGTCCTGACTTTC.

This clone appeared a single time. V gene TRBV28 combines with J gene TRBJ1-2; the D gene is possibly TRBD1 (5 bases). Germline V CDR1 and CDR2: MDHEN, SYDVKM. The CDR3 has 13 residues. Trimming took off 7 bases at V and 3 bases at J, with 12 bases between the two ends. The chain's CDR3 is CASKVGTDYGYTF. As DNA, the CDR3 is TGTGCCAGCAAAGTGGGGACTGACTATGGCTACACCTTC.

V usage is TRBV11-2 and J usage is TRBJ2-3; no clear D gene. Germline CDR1 reads SGHAT; CDR2 reads FQNNGV. The CDR3 is made up of 14 amino acids. V lost 2 bases, J lost 4 bases, and 10 bases lay in between. The CDR3 loop reads CASSLRRDPDTQYF. CDR3 DNA sequence: TGTGCCAGCAGCTTAAGAAGGGATCCAGATACGCAGTATTTT. Based on the CDR3 plus reference TRBV11-2 and TRBJ2-3, the full variable domain is EAGVAQSPRYKIIEKRQSVAFWCNPISGHATLYWYQQILGQGPKLLIQFQNNGVVDDSQLPKDRFSAERLKGVDSTLKIQPAKLEDSAVYLCASSLRRDPDTQYFGPGTRLTVL.

The CDR3 region is CALDRDYTDTQYF. The CDR3 DNA is TGTGCCCTAGACCGGGACTACACAGATACGCAGTATTTT. This chain uses TRBV30 with TRBJ2-3; 7 bases fit TRBD2. CDR3 length equals 13 residues. V trimming: 8 bases; J trimming: 2 bases; junction bases outside the gene matches: 7. CDR1 and CDR2 from the germline V gene are GTSNPN and SVGIG (reference sequence). Using reference TRBV30 and TRBJ2-3 for the parts outside the CDR3, the full variable domain is SQTIHQWPATLVQPVGSPLSLECTVEGTSNPNLYWYRQAAGRGLQLLFYSVGIGQISSEVPQNLSASRPQDRQFILSSKKLLLSDSGFYLCALDRDYTDTQYFGPGTRLTVL.

CDR3 DNA sequence: TGTGGTTCTCGAGGGACTAGGAGCACAGATACGCAGTATTTT. It translates to CGSRGTRSTDTQYF. This sequence joins TRBV10-3 and TRBJ2-3, with 8 bases fitting TRBD2. Germline V lookup: CDR1 ENHRY, CDR2 SYGVKD. The CDR3 has 14 amino acids.

CDR3 protein: CASTTAGLPGAYEQYF. CDR3 coding DNA: TGTGCCAGCACGACAGCGGGACTACCAGGCGCCTACGAGCAGTACTTC. The J gene is TRBJ2-7, the V gene TRBV28; 7 bases are shared with TRBD2. With V trimmed by 7 bases and J by 2 bases, 14 bases remained unmatched. The CDR3 loop spans 16 amino acids. Germline V CDR1 and CDR2: MDHEN, SYDVKM.

The CDR3, as DNA: TGTGCCAGCAGTGCGACTAGCGGGAGCTCCTACGAGCAGTACTTC. Amino acids: CASSATSGSSYEQYF. V is TRBV28 and J is TRBJ2-7; 12 bases are a match to TRBD2. Trimming took 5 bases from V and 0 from J; bases not matched to a gene: 2. The germline V gene has CDR1 MDHEN and CDR2 SYDVKM. CDR3 length: 15 amino acids.

V usage is TRBV2 and J usage is TRBJ2-7; D uncertain. V shed 5 bases and J shed 3 bases, with 11 bases lying between them. CDR3 length: 13 residues. CDR1 is SNHLY, CDR2 FYNNEI, per germline. The CDR3 spells CASSWVRNYEQYF. In DNA, the CDR3 is TGTGCCAGCAGTTGGGTCAGGAACTACGAGCAGTACTTC.

This chain joins TRBV2 and TRBJ1-1; 9 bases match TRBD1. The junction had 15 bases not matched to a gene; V was cut back by 5 bases and J by 5 bases. This CDR3 comprises 17 residues. Germline CDR1 and CDR2: SNHLY and FYNNEI. The CDR3 reads CASSLSSTGGRKTEAFF. CDR3 bases: TGTGCCAGCAGTCTTAGTTCGACAGGGGGGAGGAAAACTGAAGCTTTCTTT.

This clone appeared a single time. V is TRBV11-2 and J is TRBJ1-2; D is ambiguous. In germline, CDR1 is SGHAT, CDR2 FQNNGV. The CDR3 runs to 13 residues. With 0 bases removed from V and 0 bases from J, the gap between germline ends came to 2 bases. Here the CDR3 reads CASSLEANYGYTF. The DNA of the CDR3 is TGTGCCAGCAGCTTAGAGGCTAACTATGGCTACACCTTC.

A single count supports this clone. The CDR3 sequence is CASRTPPPLDGYTF. The CDR3 region has the DNA TGTGCCAGCAGAACTCCCCCCCCGCTGGACGGCTACACCTTC. The chain joins TRBV13 to TRBJ1-2; D gene ambiguous. The germline V and J ends were trimmed by 6 bases and 8 bases, with 19 bases remaining between them. CDR3 length: 14 amino acids. From germline, CDR1 is PRHDT and CDR2 FYEKMQ (reference sequence).

The genes are TRBV7-9 and TRBJ2-3, with 10 bases fitting TRBD1. The germline CDR1 and CDR2 sequences are SEHNR and FQNEAQ (reference sequence). Trimming removed 4 bases from V and 0 bases from J; junction bases left unmatched: 10. The CDR3 covers 18 residues. In nucleotides, the CDR3 is TGTGCCAGCAGCTCACGGGACAGGGGACGATCTAGCACAGATACGCAGTATTTT. Translation gives CASSSRDRGRSSTDTQYF.

The chain combines TRBV18 with TRBJ2-3, with 10 bases aligning to TRBD1. The CDR3 length is 15 residues. J was trimmed by 5 bases and V by 5 bases; bases with no gene match: 7. Germline V gene sequence: CDR1 KGHSH, CDR2 LQKENI. The CDR3 DNA sequence: TGTGCCAGCTCATCTCGGACAGGGGGATTAGATACGCAGTATTTT. Encoded protein: CASSSRTGGLDTQYF.

The V gene is TRBV28, the J gene TRBJ2-7; TRBD2 is a possible D gene (6 bases). The CDR3 length is 16 residues. Germline CDR1 MDHEN, CDR2 SYDVKM. The V end was cut by 7 bases, the J end by 0 bases, with 19 bases between. CDR3 loop: CASTPVGRGASYEQYF. CDR3 sequence (DNA): TGTGCCAGCACGCCCGTCGGGAGAGGGGCCTCCTACGAGCAGTACTTC.

This clone has a single count. V and J are TRBV5-1 and TRBJ2-2; the match to TRBD2 covers 9 bases. Germline V gene data show CDR1 as SGHRS and CDR2 as YFSETQ. J gave up 0 bases and V 0 bases, and 6 bases lay outside the gene matches. The CDR3 has 18 residues. The CDR3: CASSLGGLAVTNTGELFF. CDR3 sequence (DNA): TGCGCCAGCAGCTTGGGGGGACTAGCCGTAACGAACACCGGGGAGCTGTTTTTT.

This clone has a single count. The J gene is TRBJ1-1, the V gene TRBV6-1; 9 bases align to TRBD1. The CDR3 is 14 amino acids. After removal of 1 base from V and 3 bases from J, the junction contained 0 bases not matched to a gene. In germline, CDR1 is MNHNS, CDR2 SASEGT. The CDR3 here is CASSEDRGHTEAFF. In DNA, the CDR3 is TGTGCCAGCAGTGAAGACAGGGGGCACACTGAAGCTTTCTTT.

The rearrangement joins TRBV7-8 to TRBJ2-5; 12 bases match TRBD2. The CDR3 runs to 16 residues. CDR1 is SGHVS and CDR2 is FQNEAQ in the germline V gene. With V trimmed by 4 bases and J by 5 bases, 8 bases remained unmatched. The CDR3, as DNA: TGTGCCAGCAGCTCGGGACTAGCGGGCTTTAGTGAGACCCAGTACTTC. The encoded protein is CASSSGLAGFSETQYF.

The CDR3: CASSIQTGVGNQPQHF. The CDR3 DNA reads TGTGCCAGCAGCATACAAACGGGGGTAGGGAATCAGCCCCAGCATTTT. The chain is built from TRBV28 and TRBJ1-5; D perhaps matches TRBD1 (5 bases). Germline values: CDR1 MDHEN, CDR2 SYDVKM. This CDR3 comprises 16 residues. Trimming took 6 bases from V and 4 from J, leaving 19 bases between them.

This clone appeared once. The rearrangement links TRBV6-5 to TRBJ1-4, with D unresolved. CDR1 and CDR2 (germline): MNHEY, SVGAGI. This CDR3 region has 12 residues. Trimming took off 8 bases at V and 8 bases at J, with 12 bases between the two ends. The CDR3 sequence is CASGNSWEKLFF. The CDR3 DNA reads TGTGCCAGCGGGAACAGTTGGGAAAAACTGTTTTTT.